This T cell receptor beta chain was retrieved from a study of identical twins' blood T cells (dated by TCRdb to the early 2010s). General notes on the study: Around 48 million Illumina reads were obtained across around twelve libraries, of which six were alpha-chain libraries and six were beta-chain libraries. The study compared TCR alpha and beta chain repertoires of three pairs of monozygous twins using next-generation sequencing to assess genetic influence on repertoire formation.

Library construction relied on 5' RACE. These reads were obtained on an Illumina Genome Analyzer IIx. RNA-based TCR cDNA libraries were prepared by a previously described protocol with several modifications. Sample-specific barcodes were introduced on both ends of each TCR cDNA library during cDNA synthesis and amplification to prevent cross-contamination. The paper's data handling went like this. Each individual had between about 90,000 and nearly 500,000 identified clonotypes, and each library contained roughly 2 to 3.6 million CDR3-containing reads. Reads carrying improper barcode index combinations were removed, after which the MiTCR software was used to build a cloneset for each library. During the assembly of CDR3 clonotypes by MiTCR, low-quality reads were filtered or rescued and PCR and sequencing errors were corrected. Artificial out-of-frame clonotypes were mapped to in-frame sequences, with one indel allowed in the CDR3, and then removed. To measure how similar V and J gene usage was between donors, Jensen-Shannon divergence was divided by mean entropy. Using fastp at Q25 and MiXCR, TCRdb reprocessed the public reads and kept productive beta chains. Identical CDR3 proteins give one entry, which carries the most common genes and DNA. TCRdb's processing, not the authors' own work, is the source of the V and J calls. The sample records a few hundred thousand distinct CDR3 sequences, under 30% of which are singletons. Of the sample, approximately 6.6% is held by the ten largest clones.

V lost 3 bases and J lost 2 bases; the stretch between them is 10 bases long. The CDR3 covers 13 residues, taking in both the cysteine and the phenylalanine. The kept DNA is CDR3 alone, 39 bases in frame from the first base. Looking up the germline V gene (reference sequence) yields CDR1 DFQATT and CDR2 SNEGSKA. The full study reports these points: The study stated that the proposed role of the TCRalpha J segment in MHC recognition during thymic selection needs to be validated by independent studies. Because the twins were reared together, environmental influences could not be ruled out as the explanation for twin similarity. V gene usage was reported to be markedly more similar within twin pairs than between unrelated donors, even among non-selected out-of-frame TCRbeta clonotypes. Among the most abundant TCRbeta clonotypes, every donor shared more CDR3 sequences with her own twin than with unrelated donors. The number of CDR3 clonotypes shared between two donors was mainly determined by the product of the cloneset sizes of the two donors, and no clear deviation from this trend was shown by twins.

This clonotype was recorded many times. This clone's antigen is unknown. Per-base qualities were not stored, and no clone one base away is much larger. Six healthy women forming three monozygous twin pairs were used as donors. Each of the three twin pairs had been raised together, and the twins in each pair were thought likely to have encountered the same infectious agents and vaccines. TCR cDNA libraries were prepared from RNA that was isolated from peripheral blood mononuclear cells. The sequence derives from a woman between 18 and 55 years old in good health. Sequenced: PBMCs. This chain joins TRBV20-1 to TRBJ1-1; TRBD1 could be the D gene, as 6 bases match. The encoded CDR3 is CSASRGVNTEAFF. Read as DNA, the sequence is TGCAGTGCTAGCAGGGGAGTTAACACTGAAGCTTTCTTT.